The clone carrying this T cell receptor beta chain has a handful of counts. Its target is unknown. The germline V gene encodes CDR1 SNHLY and CDR2 FYNNEI. This CDR3 has 15 residues. The J segment lost 6 bases and the V segment lost 8 bases, leaving 11 bases of the junction unmatched. One entry per CDR3 protein, called by TCRdb with MiXCR from the reads. The top ten clones hold roughly 70% of a sample with around 89,000 distinct CDR3 sequences, approximately 32% of them seen once. The sample comes from a study of T cell repertoires in cytomegalovirus infection. As for the study in general: Indicated by public TCR beta signatures were CMV infection and matching HLA type. Study results and limitations: What dominated the ex vivo response were HLA-C-restricted CMV-specific TCR beta clonotypes.

The sequencing here drew on CD8+ T cells from cultured PBMCs, taken from culture after CMV antigen stimulation. The V gene is TRBV2, the J gene TRBJ2-3; 10 positions agree with TRBD2. The origin of this receptor is a human donor in good health (CMV status not recorded). Some clones in this sample may be carry-over from other donors' samples. The CDR3 nucleotides are TGTGCCAGCCAGGGCCTAGCGGGGGTATCCGATACGCAGTATTTT. This gives the protein CASQGLAGVSDTQYF.